This paragraph reports one TCR beta chain. Its antigen remains unidentified. Whoever was chosen for sequencing had shown CD8+CD57+ cell expansion by flow cytometry. All patients had severe acquired aplastic anemia. Patients had not yet gotten any therapy when their blood was taken for sampling. V was shortened by 6 bases and J by 0 bases, with 11 bases between the two germline ends. The germline CDR1 and CDR2 sequences are MNHEY and SVGAGI. The CDR3 is made up of 14 amino acids. According to the study, genomic DNA was the template for TCR beta VDJ and CDR3 profiling. From the reads, TCRdb called clonotypes with MiXCR, one entry per CDR3 protein. The table includes just over 450,000 distinct CDR3 sequences, roughly 34% detected once. The sample is drawn from a study of CD8+CD57+ T cells in acquired aplastic anemia. Study background: Mean DNA quantity obtained from sorted CD4+ and CD8+ cells was 3 to 4 ug.

The study, taken as a whole, reports: In CD8+ cells, Simpson's diversity showed no significant difference between patients and controls.

The origin of this receptor is a human donor with aplastic anemia. Sample: sorted CD4+, CD8+, or CD8+CD57+ T cells (not recorded which) from PBMCs. V and J are TRBV6-5 and TRBJ1-1; D might be TRBD1 (5 bases). The CDR3 protein is CASSRDSMNTEAFF. The CDR3 DNA reads TGTGCCAGCAGCCGAGACAGCATGAACACTGAAGCTTTCTTT.